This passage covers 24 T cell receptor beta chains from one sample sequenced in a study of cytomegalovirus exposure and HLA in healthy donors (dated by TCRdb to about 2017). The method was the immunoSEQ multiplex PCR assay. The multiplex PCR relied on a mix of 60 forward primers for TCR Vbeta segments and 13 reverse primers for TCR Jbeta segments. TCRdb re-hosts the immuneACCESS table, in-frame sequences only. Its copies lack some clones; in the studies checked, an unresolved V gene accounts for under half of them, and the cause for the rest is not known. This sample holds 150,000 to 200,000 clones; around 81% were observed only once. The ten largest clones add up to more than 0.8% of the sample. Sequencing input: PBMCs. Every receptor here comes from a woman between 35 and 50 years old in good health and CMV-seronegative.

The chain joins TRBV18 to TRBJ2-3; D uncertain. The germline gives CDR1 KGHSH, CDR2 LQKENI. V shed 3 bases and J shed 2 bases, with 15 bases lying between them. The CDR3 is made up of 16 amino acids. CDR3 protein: CASSPYHTLLTDTQYF. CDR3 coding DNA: TGTGCCAGCTCACCCTACCATACCTTACTCACAGATACGCAGTATTTT.

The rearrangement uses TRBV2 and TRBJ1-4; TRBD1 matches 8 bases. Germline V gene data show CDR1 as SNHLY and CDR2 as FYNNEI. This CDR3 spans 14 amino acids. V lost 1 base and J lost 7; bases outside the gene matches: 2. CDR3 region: CASSEGTGLEKLFF. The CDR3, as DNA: TGTGCCAGCAGTGAAGGGACAGGGCTTGAAAAACTGTTTTTT.

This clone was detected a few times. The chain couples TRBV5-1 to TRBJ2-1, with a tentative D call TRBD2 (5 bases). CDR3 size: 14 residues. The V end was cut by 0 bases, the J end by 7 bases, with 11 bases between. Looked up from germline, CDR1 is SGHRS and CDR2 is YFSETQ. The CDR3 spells CASSLGETGNEQFF. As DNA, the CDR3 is TGCGCCAGCAGCTTGGGCGAGACGGGGAATGAGCAGTTCTTC.

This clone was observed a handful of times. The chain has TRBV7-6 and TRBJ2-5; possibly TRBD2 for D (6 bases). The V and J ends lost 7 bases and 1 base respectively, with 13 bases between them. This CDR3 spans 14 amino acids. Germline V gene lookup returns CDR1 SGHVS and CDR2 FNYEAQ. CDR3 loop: CASKPPGVQETQYF. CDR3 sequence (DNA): TGTGCCAGCAAACCGCCGGGGGTCCAAGAGACCCAGTACTTC.

In DNA form, the CDR3 reads TGTGCCTGGGCAACCAGGGTCCAAGAGACCCAGTACTTC. Encoded protein: CAWATRVQETQYF. The chain carries TRBV30 and TRBJ2-5; possible D gene TRBD1, 5 bases. CDR1 is GTSNPN, CDR2 SVGIG, per germline (reference sequence). Trimming shortened V by 5 bases and J by 1 base, and 11 bases separated the two germline ends. There are 13 residues in the CDR3.

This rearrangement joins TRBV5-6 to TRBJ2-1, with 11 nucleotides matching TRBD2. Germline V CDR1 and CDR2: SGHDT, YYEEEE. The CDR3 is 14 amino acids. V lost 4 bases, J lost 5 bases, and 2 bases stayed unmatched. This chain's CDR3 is CASSRGLADNEQFF. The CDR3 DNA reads TGTGCCAGCAGCCGGGGACTAGCGGACAATGAGCAGTTCTTC.

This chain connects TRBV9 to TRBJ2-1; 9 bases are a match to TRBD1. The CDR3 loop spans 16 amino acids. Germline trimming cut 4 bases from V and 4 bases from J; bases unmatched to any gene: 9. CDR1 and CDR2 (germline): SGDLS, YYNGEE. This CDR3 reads CASSITGTGIYNEQFF. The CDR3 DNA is TGTGCCAGCAGCATAACCGGGACAGGGATTTACAATGAGCAGTTCTTC.

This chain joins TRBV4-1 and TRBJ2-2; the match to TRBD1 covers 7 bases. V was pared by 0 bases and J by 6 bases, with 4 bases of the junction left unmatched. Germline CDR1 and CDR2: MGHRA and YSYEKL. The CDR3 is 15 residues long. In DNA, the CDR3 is TGCGCCAGCAGCCAAGAACTAGGGGGCCCCGGGGAGCTGTTTTTT. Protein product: CASSQELGGPGELFF.

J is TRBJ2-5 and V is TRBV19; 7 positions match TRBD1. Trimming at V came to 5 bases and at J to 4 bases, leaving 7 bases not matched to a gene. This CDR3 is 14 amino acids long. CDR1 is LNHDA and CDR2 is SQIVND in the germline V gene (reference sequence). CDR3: CASSPRTGGETQYF. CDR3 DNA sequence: TGTGCCAGTAGTCCCCGGACAGGAGGAGAGACCCAGTACTTC. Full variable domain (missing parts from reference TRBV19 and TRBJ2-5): DGGITQSPKYLFRKEGQNVTLSCEQNLNHDAMYWYRQDPGQGLRLIYYSQIVNDFQKGDIAEGYSVSREKKESFPLTVTSAQKNPTAFYLCASSPRTGGETQYFGPGTRLLVL.

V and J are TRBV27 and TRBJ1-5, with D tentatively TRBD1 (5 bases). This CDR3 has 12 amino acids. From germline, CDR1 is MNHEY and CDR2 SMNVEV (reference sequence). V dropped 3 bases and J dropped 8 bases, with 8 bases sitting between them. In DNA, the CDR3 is TGTGCCAGCAGTTTCGCAGGGAAGCCCCAGCATTTT. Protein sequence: CASSFAGKPQHF.

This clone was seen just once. DNA of the CDR3: TGTGCCAGCAGTTACGGTCTAGCGGGCCCCTACGAGCAGTACTTC. Translation: CASSYGLAGPYEQYF. The rearrangement joins TRBV6-5 to TRBJ2-7, with TRBD2 matching over 8 bases. Germline CDR1 MNHEY, CDR2 SVGAGI. The CDR3 totals 15 residues. V dropped 2 bases and J dropped 2; count of bases not matched to a gene: 5.

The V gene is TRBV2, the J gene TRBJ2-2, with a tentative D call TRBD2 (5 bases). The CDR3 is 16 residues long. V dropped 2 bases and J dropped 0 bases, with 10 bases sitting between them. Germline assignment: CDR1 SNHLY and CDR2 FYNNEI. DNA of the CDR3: TGTGCCAGCAGTGAAAGCGGCTCCACGAACACCGGGGAGCTGTTTTTT. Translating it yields CASSESGSTNTGELFF.

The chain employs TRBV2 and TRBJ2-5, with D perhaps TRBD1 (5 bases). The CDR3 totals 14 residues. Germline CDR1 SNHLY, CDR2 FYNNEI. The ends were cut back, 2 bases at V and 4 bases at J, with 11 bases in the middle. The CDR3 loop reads CASSEQGRGETQYF. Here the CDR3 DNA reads TGTGCCAGCAGTGAACAGGGTCGAGGAGAGACCCAGTACTTC.

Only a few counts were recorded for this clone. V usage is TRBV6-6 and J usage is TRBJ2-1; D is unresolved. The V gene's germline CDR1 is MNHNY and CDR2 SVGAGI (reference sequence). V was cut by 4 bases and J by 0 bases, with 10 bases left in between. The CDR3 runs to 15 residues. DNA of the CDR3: TGTGCCAGCAGTTCTGATCTAAGCTCCTACAATGAGCAGTTCTTC. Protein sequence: CASSSDLSSYNEQFF.

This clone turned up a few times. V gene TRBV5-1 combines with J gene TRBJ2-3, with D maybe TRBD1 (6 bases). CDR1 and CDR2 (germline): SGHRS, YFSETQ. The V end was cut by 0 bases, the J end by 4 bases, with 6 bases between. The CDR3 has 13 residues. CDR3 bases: TGCGCCAGCAGCTTGGACAGGGCAGATACGCAGTATTTT. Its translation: CASSLDRADTQYF.

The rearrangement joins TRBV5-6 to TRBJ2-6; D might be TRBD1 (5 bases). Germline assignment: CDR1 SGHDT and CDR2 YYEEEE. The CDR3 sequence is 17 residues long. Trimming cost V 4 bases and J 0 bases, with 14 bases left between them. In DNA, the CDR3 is TGTGCCAGCAGCCCCATGGACACCTACTCTGGGGCCAACGTCCTGACTTTC. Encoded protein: CASSPMDTYSGANVLTF.

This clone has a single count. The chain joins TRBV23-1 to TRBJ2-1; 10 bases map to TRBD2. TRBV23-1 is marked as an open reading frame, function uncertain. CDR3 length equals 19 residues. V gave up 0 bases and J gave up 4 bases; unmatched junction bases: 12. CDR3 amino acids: CASSQSKKREGPTYNEQFF. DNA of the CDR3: TGCGCCAGCAGTCAATCGAAAAAGCGGGAGGGCCCTACTTACAATGAGCAGTTCTTC.

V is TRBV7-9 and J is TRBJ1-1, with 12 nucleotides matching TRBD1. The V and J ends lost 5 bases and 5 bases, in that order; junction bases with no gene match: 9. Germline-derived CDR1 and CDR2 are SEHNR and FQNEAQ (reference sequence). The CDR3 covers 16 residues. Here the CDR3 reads CASSTGTGGLHTEAFF. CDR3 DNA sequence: TGTGCCAGCAGCACCGGGACAGGGGGCTTACATACTGAAGCTTTCTTT.

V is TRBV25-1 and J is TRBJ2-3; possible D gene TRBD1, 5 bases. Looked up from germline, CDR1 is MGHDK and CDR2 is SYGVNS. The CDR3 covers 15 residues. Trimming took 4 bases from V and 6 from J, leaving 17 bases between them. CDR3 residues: CASSGGRVQSDTQYF. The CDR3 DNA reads TGTGCCAGCAGTGGGGGCAGGGTACAGTCCGATACGCAGTATTTT.

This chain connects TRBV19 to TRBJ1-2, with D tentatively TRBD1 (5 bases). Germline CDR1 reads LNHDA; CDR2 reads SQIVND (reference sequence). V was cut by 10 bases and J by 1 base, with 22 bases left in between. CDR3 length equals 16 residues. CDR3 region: CATQGAEAHHNYGYTF. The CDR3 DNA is TGTGCCACCCAGGGTGCAGAAGCCCACCATAACTATGGCTACACCTTC. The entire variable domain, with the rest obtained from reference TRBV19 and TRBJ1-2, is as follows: DGGITQSPKYLFRKEGQNVTLSCEQNLNHDAMYWYRQDPGQGLRLIYYSQIVNDFQKGDIAEGYSVSREKKESFPLTVTSAQKNPTAFYLCATQGAEAHHNYGYTFGSGTRLTVV.

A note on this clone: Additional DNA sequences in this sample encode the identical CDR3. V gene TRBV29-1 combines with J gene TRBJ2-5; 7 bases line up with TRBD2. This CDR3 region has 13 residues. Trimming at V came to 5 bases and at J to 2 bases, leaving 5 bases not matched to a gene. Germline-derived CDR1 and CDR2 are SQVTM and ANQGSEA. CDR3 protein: CSVRAGVQETQYF. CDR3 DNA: TGCAGCGTTCGGGCGGGAGTACAAGAGACCCAGTACTTC.

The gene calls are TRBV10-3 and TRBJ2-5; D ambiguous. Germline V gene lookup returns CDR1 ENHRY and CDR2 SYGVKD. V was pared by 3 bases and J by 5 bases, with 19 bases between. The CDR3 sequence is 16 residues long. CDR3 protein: CAISDSVNTVVETQYF. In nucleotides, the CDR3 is TGTGCCATCAGTGACTCGGTGAATACGGTCGTTGAGACCCAGTACTTC.

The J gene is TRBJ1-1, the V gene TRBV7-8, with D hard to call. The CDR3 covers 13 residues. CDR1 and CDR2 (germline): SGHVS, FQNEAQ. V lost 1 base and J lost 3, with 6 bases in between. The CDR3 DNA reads TGTGCCAGCAGCTTAGTCCGGGACACTGAAGCTTTCTTT. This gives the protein CASSLVRDTEAFF.

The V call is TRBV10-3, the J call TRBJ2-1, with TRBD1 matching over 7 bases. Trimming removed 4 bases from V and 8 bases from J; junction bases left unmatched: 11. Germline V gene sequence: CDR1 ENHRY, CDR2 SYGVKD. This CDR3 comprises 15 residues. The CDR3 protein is CAISARQGVSDEQFF. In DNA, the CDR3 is TGTGCCATCAGTGCGAGACAGGGAGTCTCCGATGAGCAGTTCTTC.